This record covers a single T cell receptor (beta chain). This entry belongs to a study of blood T cell repertoires in COVID-19. Study background: Spain, Italy and the United States supplied samples that represented acute and convalescent COVID-19. Sources were T cells, B-cell-depleted T cells, or PBMCs; the material itself was cDNA or gDNA.

In the original workflow: Estimates of nucleated cell counts were drawn from the amplification of reference gene primers. The repertoire was sequenced with immunoSEQ multiplex PCR; TCRdb's copy has only in-frame clones and lacks some. From that table come the V and J calls and clone size; the DNA was used to work out D and trimming. The table lists 99,000 or so clones, 70% to 85% of them singletons, with approximately 3.3% in the top ten. The germline V gene has CDR1 SGHAT and CDR2 FQNNGV. Trimming left V 1 base short and J 4 bases short, with 14 bases between. The CDR3 contains 15 residues. The sample taken for sequencing was peripheral blood. This clonotype was sampled from a woman of 80 years or more with active or convalescent COVID-19. The V gene is TRBV11-2, the J gene TRBJ2-7; D uncertain. The CDR3 coding sequence is TGTGCCAGCAGCTTAGTATCAGGTTCCACGTACGAGCAGTACTTC. Residues: CASSLVSGSTYEQYF.